This T cell receptor (beta chain) comes out of a study of monozygotic twins with inflammatory bowel disease. Study-wide findings and caveats: Healthy twins shared more clonotypes with others than IBD patients, most markedly active ones. Among patients, repertoires may have gained variability from differing immunosuppressive treatments.

CDR1 is SEHNR and CDR2 is FQNEAQ in the germline V gene (reference sequence). The CDR3 spans 16 residues. UMIs were attached via template switching, each with a 6-nucleotide sample barcode. Following a re-call of the 5' RACE reads, TCRdb has one entry per CDR3 protein and lacks DNA. The repertoire table contains around 210,000 distinct CDR3 sequences. With regard to this clonotype: Antigen unknown.

Material: blood. The receptor was isolated from a human donor with ulcerative colitis or Crohn's disease, or a healthy co-twin of an affected twin (not recorded which). The chain has TRBV7-9 and TRBJ1-5. CDR3 residues: CASSLDWGGGNQPQHF.